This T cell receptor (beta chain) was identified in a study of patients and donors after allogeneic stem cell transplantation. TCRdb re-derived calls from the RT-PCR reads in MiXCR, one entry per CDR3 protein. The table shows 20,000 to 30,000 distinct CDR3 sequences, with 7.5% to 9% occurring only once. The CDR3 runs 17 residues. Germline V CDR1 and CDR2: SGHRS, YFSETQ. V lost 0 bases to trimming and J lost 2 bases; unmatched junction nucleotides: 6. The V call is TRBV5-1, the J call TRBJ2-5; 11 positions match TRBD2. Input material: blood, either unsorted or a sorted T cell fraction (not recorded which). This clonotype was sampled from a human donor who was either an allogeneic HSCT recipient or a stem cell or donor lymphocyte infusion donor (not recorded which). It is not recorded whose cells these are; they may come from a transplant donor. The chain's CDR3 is CASSLAIAGGPQETQYF. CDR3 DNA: TGCGCCAGCAGCTTGGCCATAGCGGGGGGGCCACAAGAGACCCAGTACTTC.